Below, 14 T cell receptor beta chains from the same sample are listed, as sequenced in a study of blood T cells in healthy people across ages. With a J-beta primer mix and a sample-barcoded 5' primer, a second PCR ran 7 to 11 cycles. MiXCR was run by TCRdb on the 5' RACE reads, yielding one entry per CDR3 protein. The data hold 1.5 million to 2 million distinct CDR3 sequences, with about 50% observed a single time. Sample: blood. These receptors were taken from a woman between 35 and 50 years old in good health.

This clonotype was seen many times. The chain recombines TRBV7-2 with TRBJ2-3; D is uncertain. Trimming took off 0 bases at V and 4 bases at J, with 8 bases between the two ends. This CDR3 is 14 amino acids long. The germline V gene has CDR1 SGHTA and CDR2 FQGNSA. The CDR3 is CASSLALASDTQYF. DNA of the CDR3: TGTGCCAGCAGCTTAGCGCTGGCTTCAGATACGCAGTATTTT.

CDR3 sequence: CASSQTRVNYGYTF. The CDR3 region has the DNA TGTGCCAGCAGTCAGACACGGGTTAACTATGGCTACACCTTC. V is TRBV28 and J is TRBJ1-2; D gene uncertain. V lost 5 bases and J lost 1, with 11 bases in between. CDR3 length: 14 amino acids. CDR1 and CDR2 from the germline V gene are MDHEN and SYDVKM.

This clonotype was observed a few times. This rearrangement joins TRBV25-1 to TRBJ1-2; 9 bases agree with TRBD1. V lost 0 bases and J lost 0; bases outside the gene matches: 5. Germline loops: CDR1 MGHDK, CDR2 SYGVNS. The CDR3 is 17 residues long. The CDR3: CASSEYDRGGTNYGYTF. DNA for the CDR3: TGTGCCAGCAGTGAATACGACAGGGGGGGGACTAACTATGGCTACACCTTC.

CDR3 sequence (DNA): TGTGCCAGCAGTGAAAGGCAGGGTTCCCACGAGCAGTACTTC. It translates to CASSERQGSHEQYF. The J gene is TRBJ2-7, the V gene TRBV6-1; D is possibly TRBD1 (5 bases). The CDR3 extends over 14 amino acids. The V gene lost 2 bases and the J gene lost 5 bases, with 13 bases spanning the gap. CDR1 is MNHNS and CDR2 is SASEGT in the germline V gene.

The table lists this clonotype with a few counts. The V gene is TRBV11-2, the J gene TRBJ2-6; 9 bases map to TRBD1. Germline CDR1 SGHAT, CDR2 FQNNGV. Germline trimming cut 5 bases from V and 1 base from J; bases unmatched to any gene: 9. This CDR3 has 18 amino acids. The DNA for the CDR3 is TGTGCCAGCAGCCAAAAGACAGGGGGAGGATCTGGGGCCAACGTCCTGACTTTC. It codes for CASSQKTGGGSGANVLTF.

This clonotype was counted a few times. The chain recombines TRBV6-1 with TRBJ2-1; 8 bases match TRBD2. V gave up 6 bases and J gave up 0 bases; unmatched junction bases: 7. Germline V gives CDR1 MNHNS, CDR2 SASEGT. The CDR3 has 16 amino acids. The CDR3 region has the DNA TGTGCCAGCAGCGAACGCGCGGGGGGCTCCTACAATGAGCAGTTCTTC. This sequence encodes CASSERAGGSYNEQFF.

This chain joins TRBV12-3 or TRBV12-4 and TRBJ2-4; D possibly matches TRBD1 or TRBD2 (5 bases each). The CDR3 contains 14 residues. V lost 4 bases, J lost 15 bases, and 22 bases lay in between. Here the CDR3 reads CASSSRDDEDERYF. CDR3 bases: TGTGCCAGCAGTTCACGGGACGATGAGGACGAGCGGTACTTC.

The chain combines TRBV20-1 with TRBJ2-1, with D possibly being TRBD2 (7 bases). Trimming cost V 0 bases and J 4 bases, with 13 bases left between them. In germline, CDR1 is DFQATT, CDR2 SNEGSKA (reference sequence). The CDR3 consists of 15 residues. The CDR3 loop reads CSARDFRGAYNEQFF. CDR3 nucleotides: TGCAGTGCTAGAGATTTCCGGGGGGCTTACAATGAGCAGTTCTTC.

This chain joins TRBV7-2 and TRBJ2-1; 7 nucleotides align to TRBD2. CDR1 is SGHTA, CDR2 FQGNSA, per germline. This CDR3 has 16 amino acids. Trimming removed 0 bases from V and 4 bases from J; junction bases left unmatched: 6. CDR3 DNA: TGTGCCAGCAGCTTAGCGCGAGCGGGGCCATACAATGAGCAGTTCTTC. Translation gives CASSLARAGPYNEQFF. The full variable domain, rest sourced from reference TRBV7-2 and TRBJ2-1, is GAGVSQSPSNKVTEKGKDVELRCDPISGHTALYWYRQSLGQGLEFLIYFQGNSAPDKSGLPSDRFSAERTGGSVSTLTIQRTQQEDSAVYLCASSLARAGPYNEQFFGPGTRLTVL.

J is TRBJ2-1 and V is TRBV12-3 or TRBV12-4; maybe TRBD1 (6 bases). The CDR3 extends over 16 amino acids. V was trimmed by 4 bases and J by 2 bases, leaving 15 bases between them. This CDR3 reads CASSSLDRNAYNEQFF. CDR3 DNA: TGTGCCAGCAGTTCCCTAGACAGGAACGCCTACAATGAGCAGTTCTTC.

This clonotype was detected only a few times. The genes are TRBV5-1 and TRBJ1-2; D remains ambiguous. Between the trimmed V and J ends, which lost 5 bases and 4 bases, there was a span of 12 bases. This CDR3 is built from 13 residues. The germline CDR1 and CDR2 sequences are SGHRS and YFSETQ. The CDR3 protein is CASRDGTRYGYTF. The CDR3, as DNA: TGCGCCAGCAGGGATGGCACCCGCTATGGCTACACCTTC.

The V call is TRBV18, the J call TRBJ2-5; 10 bases match TRBD1. The end of the DNA fits TRBJ2-7 better, so the J call may be wrong. The CDR3 has 17 amino acids. Germline V gene data show CDR1 as KGHSH and CDR2 as LQKENI. The CDR3 bases are TGTGCCAGCTCACCAAGTCGGCTCGGGACAGGGGACAACGAGCAGTACTTC. It translates to CASSPSRLGTGDNEQYF.

In DNA, the CDR3 is TGTGCCAGCAGTTTGTACCGCGGGTCAGGGGACAACACCGGGGAGCTGTTTTTT. Amino acids: CASSLYRGSGDNTGELFF. V is TRBV12-3 or TRBV12-4 and J is TRBJ2-2, with a tentative D call TRBD1 (6 bases). The CDR3 spans 18 residues. With 3 bases removed from V and 2 bases from J, the gap between germline ends came to 19 bases.

CDR3 nucleotide sequence: TGTGCCAGCAGTTCAACCTCCCTAGTCTCCTACGAGCAGTACTTC. This gives the protein CASSSTSLVSYEQYF. The chain employs TRBV28 and TRBJ2-7; D gene ambiguous. The CDR3 contains 15 residues. Trimming cost V 4 bases and J 0 bases, with 13 bases left between them. Germline CDR1 reads MDHEN; CDR2 reads SYDVKM.